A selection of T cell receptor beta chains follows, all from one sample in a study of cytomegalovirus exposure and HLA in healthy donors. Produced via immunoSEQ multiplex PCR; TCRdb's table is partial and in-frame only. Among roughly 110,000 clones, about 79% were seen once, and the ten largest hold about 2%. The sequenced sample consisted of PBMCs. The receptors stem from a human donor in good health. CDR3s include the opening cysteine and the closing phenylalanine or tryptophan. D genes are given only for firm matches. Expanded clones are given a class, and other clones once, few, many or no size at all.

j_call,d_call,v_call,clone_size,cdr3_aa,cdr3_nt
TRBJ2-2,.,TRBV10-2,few,CASSESERELFF,TGCGCCAGCAGTGAGTCTGAGCGGGAGCTGTTTTTT
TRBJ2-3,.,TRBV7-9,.,CASSAALERKTDTQYF,TGTGCCAGCAGCGCCGCCTTGGAGCGGAAGACAGATACGCAGTATTTT
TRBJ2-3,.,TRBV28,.,CASSPSGYTQYF,TGTGCCAGCAGCCCCTCAGGGTATACGCAGTATTTT
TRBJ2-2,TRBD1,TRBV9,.,CASSAPGTGVTGELFF,TGTGCCAGCAGCGCACCGGGGACAGGGGTGACCGGGGAGCTGTTTTTT
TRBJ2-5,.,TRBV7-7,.,CASSSTGPTQYF,TGTGCTAGCAGCTCCACTGGGCCGACCCAGTACTTC
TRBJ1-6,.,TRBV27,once,CASSVQGYNSPLHF,TGTGCCAGCAGCGTACAGGGCTATAATTCACCCCTCCACTTT
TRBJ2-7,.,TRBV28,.,CASSLEGRASYEQYF,TGTGCCAGCAGCCTTGAGGGTAGGGCCTCCTACGAGCAGTACTTC
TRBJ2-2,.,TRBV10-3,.,CAISTSTTNTGELFF,TGTGCCATCAGCACTTCTACTACGAACACCGGGGAGCTGTTTTTT
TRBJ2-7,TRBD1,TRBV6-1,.,CASRSDRGRIEQYF,TGTGCCAGCAGATCGGACAGGGGCAGAATCGAGCAGTACTTC
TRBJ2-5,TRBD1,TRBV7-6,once,CASSIRDRAAGRTQETQYF,TGTGCCAGCAGCATCCGGGACAGGGCCGCCGGAAGGACCCAAGAGACCCAGTACTTC
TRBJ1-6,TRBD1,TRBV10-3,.,CASRPLTGARSPLHF,TGTGCCAGTCGGCCCTTAACAGGGGCTCGTTCACCCCTCCACTTT
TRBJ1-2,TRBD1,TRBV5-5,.,CASSWGQGNYGYTF,TGTGCCAGCAGCTGGGGACAGGGGAACTATGGCTACACCTTC
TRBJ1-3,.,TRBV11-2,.,CASGQQGISGNTIYF,TGTGCCAGCGGCCAACAGGGAATCTCTGGAAACACCATATATTTT
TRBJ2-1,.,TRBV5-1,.,CASSLARAGGNEQFF,TGCGCCAGCAGCTTGGCAAGGGCCGGGGGCAATGAGCAGTTCTTC
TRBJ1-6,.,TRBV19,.,CASSPWGGNSPLHF,TGTGCCAGTAGCCCCTGGGGAGGGAATTCACCCCTCCACTTT
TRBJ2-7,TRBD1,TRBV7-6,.,CASSSTGPISYEQYF,TGTGCCAGCAGCTCGACAGGGCCGATCTCCTACGAGCAGTACTTC